Listed here are 7 T cell receptor beta chains from one sample, sequenced in a study of shared clonotypes between healthy human individuals (dated by TCRdb to about 2020). Library preparation was by the immunoSEQ multiplex PCR assay. TCRdb provides this immuneACCESS table in a form limited to in-frame rearrangements. Some clones are lacking; in checked studies, under half of them reflect an unresolved V gene, and why the rest are absent is not known. In this sample the table shows more than 1 million clones, about 80% of which occur a single time. The top ten clones comprise more than 0.45% of the sample. The sequencing input was memory CD4+ T cells from PBMCs. Reading the label with the study, this specimen's cell subset or site is: CD45RA-negative fraction. These receptors were obtained from a man between 18 and 29 years old in good health. Some clones in this sample may be carry-over from other donors' samples.

This clone was seen only a few times. The CDR3 DNA reads as TGCGCCAGCAGCTTGTTTGCTTTTGGGGAGACTGAAGCTTTCTTT. This gives the protein CASSLFAFGETEAFF. The V gene is TRBV5-1, the J gene TRBJ1-1; no firm D call. CDR3 length: 15 residues. Germline loops: CDR1 SGHRS, CDR2 YFSETQ. Trimming shortened V by 1 base and J by 5 bases, and 15 bases separated the two germline ends. Based on the CDR3 plus reference TRBV5-1 and TRBJ1-1, the full variable domain is KAGVTQTPRYLIKTRGQQVTLSCSPISGHRSVSWYQQTPGQGLQFLFEYFSETQRNKGNFPGRFSGRQFSNSRSEMNVSTLELGDSALYLCASSLFAFGETEAFFGQGTRLTVV.

This rearrangement joins TRBV5-4 to TRBJ1-3; 7 bases are a match to TRBD1. The V segment lost 2 bases and the J segment 3 bases; nucleotides outside the gene matches: 5. Germline V gives CDR1 SGHNT, CDR2 YYREEE (reference sequence). The CDR3 is 15 amino acids. The CDR3 loop reads CASSLPGGNGNTIYF. In DNA, the CDR3 is TGTGCCAGCAGCTTACCAGGGGGGAATGGAAACACCATATATTTT.

J is TRBJ1-4 and V is TRBV5-6; the D gene is possibly TRBD1 (5 bases). The V end lost 1 base, the J end lost 3 bases, and 10 bases lay between the germline ends. This CDR3 has 15 residues. CDR1 SGHDT and CDR2 YYEEEE come from the germline V gene. CDR3 coding DNA: TGTGCCAGCAGCTTGTCCAGGGCGGCTAATGAAAAACTGTTTTTT. The encoded protein is CASSLSRAANEKLFF.

The V call is TRBV28, the J call TRBJ2-1; 9 positions match TRBD1. V lost 4 bases and J lost 1; bases outside the gene matches: 8. The CDR3 covers 17 residues. CDR1 and CDR2 from the germline V gene are MDHEN and SYDVKM. As DNA, the CDR3 is TGTGCCAGCAGTTCCCTTATAGGACAGGGGTCCTACAATGAGCAGTTCTTC. Its translation is CASSSLIGQGSYNEQFF.

J is TRBJ1-5 and V is TRBV21-1. TRBV21-1 is an annotated pseudogene. The CDR3 is 16 amino acids. DNA for the CDR3: TGTGCCAGCAGCAAATGCGGTCGGGGAAGGGATCAGCCCCAGCATTTT. Translated, it gives CASSKCGRGRDQPQHF.

This clone has more than one count but fewer than ten. The chain couples TRBV30 to TRBJ1-3; 8 bases match TRBD1. Germline V CDR1 and CDR2: GTSNPN, SVGIG (reference sequence). J gave up 6 bases and V 0 bases, and 7 bases lay outside the gene matches. The length of the CDR3 is 15 residues. DNA of the CDR3: TGTGCCTGGAGTGTACGTGACAGGGGAAAAAACACCATATATTTT. It codes for CAWSVRDRGKNTIYF.

V and J are TRBV4-2 and TRBJ2-7, with 7 bases matching TRBD1. The V segment lost 3 bases and the J segment 7 bases; nucleotides outside the gene matches: 9. The germline V gene encodes CDR1 LGHNA and CDR2 YNFKEQ. The CDR3 extends over 14 amino acids. DNA of the CDR3: TGTGCCAGCAGCCAGACCGGGACAGACGTTGAGCAGTACTTC. Amino acid sequence: CASSQTGTDVEQYF.